These 22 T cell receptor beta chains originate from one sample sequenced in a study of beta chain features in type 1 diabetes. Sequenced material consisted of expressed TCRB transcripts (all of the isolated RNA was reverse transcribed). Using immunoSEQ multiplex PCR, the repertoire was profiled, and TCRdb retains in-frame clones only, with some absent. The sample consists of fewer than 450,000 clones, approximately 12% of them appearing once. Study findings and constraints: When Type 1 diabetes patients were examined, their TCRB CDR3s proved moderately but significantly shorter in all four CD4+ subsets.

The antigens for these receptors are not known. Input material: naive CD4+ T cells from blood. The receptors stem from a woman aged 18-29 years with type 1 diabetes.

The chain employs TRBV19 and TRBJ2-1, with 7 bases lining up with TRBD2. The J segment lost 7 bases and the V segment lost 5 bases, leaving 11 bases of the junction unmatched. Germline CDR1 and CDR2: LNHDA and SQIVND (reference sequence). The CDR3 loop spans 15 amino acids. CDR3 in amino acids: CASSFAGESGNEQFF. The CDR3 coding sequence is TGTGCCAGTAGTTTTGCGGGAGAATCCGGGAATGAGCAGTTCTTC. The full variable domain, with the rest looked up from reference TRBV19 and TRBJ2-1, is DGGITQSPKYLFRKEGQNVTLSCEQNLNHDAMYWYRQDPGQGLRLIYYSQIVNDFQKGDIAEGYSVSREKKESFPLTVTSAQKNPTAFYLCASSFAGESGNEQFFGPGTRLTVL.

This clone was recorded once. An end of the junction differs from the germline gene, which may be a read error. The genes are TRBV9 and TRBJ2-5, with 12 bases aligning to TRBD2. From germline, CDR1 is SGDLS and CDR2 YYNGEE. The CDR3 is 15 amino acids. CDR3 residues: CASSGTSGVQEPQYF. The CDR3 DNA reads TGTGCCAGCAGCGGGACTAGCGGGGTTCAAGAGCCCCAGTACTTC.

The V gene is TRBV6-1, the J gene TRBJ1-2; 9 positions agree with TRBD1. Trimming at V came to 3 bases and at J to 5 bases, leaving 4 bases not matched to a gene. This CDR3 spans 14 amino acids. In germline, CDR1 is MNHNS, CDR2 SASEGT. This CDR3 is CASSDRDRDYGYTF. The CDR3 nucleotides are TGTGCCAGCAGTGACCGGGACAGGGATTATGGCTACACCTTC.

This rearrangement joins TRBV15 to TRBJ1-2, with D hard to call. Germline V gives CDR1 LNHNV, CDR2 YYDKDF (reference sequence). V lost 1 base and J 0 bases, leaving 9 bases between the germline ends. This CDR3 has 15 amino acids. CDR3 nucleotides: TGTGCCACCAGCAGAGTCCTAGACGCTAACTATGGCTACACCTTC. Encoded protein: CATSRVLDANYGYTF.

V gene TRBV6-1 combines with J gene TRBJ1-1; D may be TRBD1 (5 bases). Germline loops: CDR1 MNHNS, CDR2 SASEGT. This CDR3 is built from 13 residues. V lost 6 bases to trimming and J lost 3 bases, with 11 bases between them. In nucleotides, the CDR3 is TGTGCCAGCAGGACAGTCGTCCACACTGAAGCTTTCTTT. The encoded protein is CASRTVVHTEAFF.

In nucleotides, the CDR3 is TGTGCCAGCAGTCCGTCGGTCCCGGGACAGGACACCGGGGAGCTGTTTTTT. Translation: CASSPSVPGQDTGELFF. The genes are TRBV28 and TRBJ2-2, with 8 bases lining up with TRBD1. V shed 5 bases, J shed 3 bases, and the junction held 11 bases outside the gene matches. Germline CDR1 reads MDHEN; CDR2 reads SYDVKM. The CDR3 extends over 17 amino acids.

The chain carries TRBV29-1 and TRBJ2-4; D is unresolved. Germline loops: CDR1 SQVTM, CDR2 ANQGSEA. The CDR3 has 14 amino acids. V shed 7 bases and J shed 0 bases, with 13 bases lying between them. This chain's CDR3 is CSARVAPAKNIQYF. The CDR3 DNA follows: TGCAGCGCCCGTGTGGCCCCAGCCAAAAACATTCAGTACTTC.

The chain combines TRBV2 with TRBJ2-5; D might be TRBD1 (5 bases). Trimming shortened V by 6 bases and J by 5 bases, and 13 bases separated the two germline ends. This CDR3 has 13 residues. Germline CDR1 SNHLY, CDR2 FYNNEI. This CDR3 reads CASRAGPRETQYF. The DNA for the CDR3 is TGTGCCAGCAGGGCAGGGCCTAGGGAGACCCAGTACTTC. The whole variable domain, remainder taken from reference TRBV2 and TRBJ2-5, is EPEVTQTPSHQVTQMGQEVILRCVPISNHLYFYWYRQILGQKVEFLVSFYNNEISEKSEIFDDQFSVERPDGSNFTLKIRSTKLEDSAMYFCASRAGPRETQYFGPGTRLLVL.

This clone was counted a few times. CDR3: CAWSVRSGLVSAEQYV. CDR3 nucleotides: TGTGCCTGGAGTGTACGGTCGGGACTAGTGAGTGCCGAGCAGTACGTC. The V call is TRBV30, the J call TRBJ2-7; the match to TRBD2 covers 8 bases. Trimming at V came to 0 bases and at J to 6 bases, leaving 13 bases not matched to a gene. Germline CDR1 reads GTSNPN; CDR2 reads SVGIG (reference sequence). CDR3 size: 16 residues.

This clone was counted a few times. The chain's CDR3 is CASSLSGTDTQYF. In DNA, the CDR3 is TGTGCCAGCAGTTTATCAGGGACAGATACGCAGTATTTT. The chain links TRBV28 to TRBJ2-3; the D gene is possibly TRBD1 (5 bases). The CDR3 runs 13 residues. Trimming removed 1 base at V and 3 bases at J, with 5 bases between. Per the germline V gene, CDR1 is MDHEN and CDR2 is SYDVKM.

This clone was seen only a few times. The chain employs TRBV10-3 and TRBJ2-1; 14 bases fit TRBD2. This CDR3 comprises 14 residues. Germline V gives CDR1 ENHRY, CDR2 SYGVKD. J lost 6 bases, V lost 10 bases, and 5 bases had no gene match. The CDR3, as DNA: TGTGCCACCTGGACTAGCGGGAGGACCAATGAGCAGTTCTTC. The encoded protein is CATWTSGRTNEQFF.

V gene TRBV5-1 combines with J gene TRBJ2-1; D possibly corresponds to TRBD1 (6 bases). Trimming pared 5 bases from V and 2 bases from J, leaving 14 bases between. CDR1 is SGHRS, CDR2 YFSETQ, per germline. The CDR3 consists of 15 residues. The DNA for the CDR3 is TGCGCCAGCAGGTGGACAGCCTCCCCCTACAATGAGCAGTTCTTC. Its translation is CASRWTASPYNEQFF.

This clone was seen more than once but under ten times. This sample includes further DNA sequences coding for the same CDR3. CDR3 nucleotide sequence: TGTGCCAGCAGTCAGACAGTGAACACTGAAGCTTTCTTT. Translating gives CASSQTVNTEAFF. The chain links TRBV6-6 to TRBJ1-1, with D maybe TRBD1 (5 bases). CDR1 MNHNY and CDR2 SVGAGI come from the germline V gene (reference sequence). V lost 5 bases to trimming and J lost 0 bases, with 7 bases between them. The CDR3 length is 13 residues.

This clone was counted between two and nine times. The rearrangement links TRBV7-9 to TRBJ2-1, with TRBD2 matching over 7 bases. CDR3 size: 15 residues. J gave up 0 bases and V 2 bases, and 1 base lay outside the gene matches. Germline CDR1 is SEHNR and CDR2 is FQNEAQ (reference sequence). This CDR3 reads CASSLSGNSYNEQFF. In nucleotides, the CDR3 is TGTGCCAGCAGCTTAAGCGGGAACTCCTACAATGAGCAGTTCTTC. Full variable domain (remainder filled in from reference TRBV7-9 and TRBJ2-1): DTGVSQNPRHKITKRGQNVTFRCDPISEHNRLYWYRQTLGQGPEFLTYFQNEAQLEKSRLLSDRFSAERPKGSFSTLEIQRTEQGDSAMYLCASSLSGNSYNEQFFGPGTRLTVL.

The chain has TRBV19 and TRBJ2-7; 8 bases are shared with TRBD1. The CDR3 consists of 15 residues. Trimming took 2 bases from V and 2 from J; bases not matched to a gene: 5. CDR1 and CDR2 from the germline V gene are LNHDA and SQIVND (reference sequence). The CDR3: CASSIRGQDAYEQYF. The CDR3 DNA reads as TGTGCCAGTAGTATACGGGGACAGGACGCCTACGAGCAGTACTTC.

This clone was counted only a few times. The chain is built from TRBV2 and TRBJ1-2; D perhaps matches TRBD1 (5 bases). The germline V and J ends were trimmed by 2 bases and 4 bases, with 11 bases remaining between them. Germline V gene sequence: CDR1 SNHLY, CDR2 FYNNEI. The CDR3 runs to 14 residues. The CDR3 loop is CASSEFLTVYGYTF. DNA of the CDR3: TGTGCCAGCAGTGAATTCCTGACAGTCTATGGCTACACCTTC.

CDR3 bases: TGCGCCAGCAGCTTAGTAGCGGGAGCTCCTCGGGTAGATACGCAGTATTTT. Translated: CASSLVAGAPRVDTQYF. The chain is built from TRBV5-1 and TRBJ2-3; 9 bases are a match to TRBD2. CDR3 size: 17 residues. Germline CDR1 and CDR2: SGHRS and YFSETQ. V lost 2 bases to trimming and J lost 5 bases; unmatched junction nucleotides: 12.

CDR3 region: CASRDRVGDGYTF. DNA of the CDR3: TGTGCCAGCAGGGACAGGGTTGGGGATGGCTACACCTTC. V gene TRBV2 combines with J gene TRBJ1-2, with TRBD1 matching over 8 bases. Losses at the gene ends were 6 bases for V and 6 bases for J; bases not matched to a gene: 6. This CDR3 comprises 13 residues. In germline, CDR1 is SNHLY, CDR2 FYNNEI.

This clone was recorded a few times. The chain carries TRBV30 and TRBJ1-1; D possibly corresponds to TRBD1 (5 bases). Germline lookup yields CDR1 GTSNPN and CDR2 SVGIG (reference sequence). The V end lost 7 bases, the J end lost 5 bases, and 11 bases lay between the germline ends. This CDR3 comprises 11 residues. The CDR3 DNA is TGTGCCTCGAGCGGGGGAACTGAAGCTTTCTTT. It specifies CASSGGTEAFF. Drawing the rest from reference TRBV30 and TRBJ1-1, the complete variable domain is SQTIHQWPATLVQPVGSPLSLECTVEGTSNPNLYWYRQAAGRGLQLLFYSVGIGQISSEVPQNLSASRPQDRQFILSSKKLLLSDSGFYLCASSGGTEAFFGQGTRLTVV.

V usage is TRBV19 and J usage is TRBJ2-1; maybe TRBD1 (5 bases). V was cut by 7 bases and J by 14 bases, with 21 bases left in between. In germline, CDR1 is LNHDA, CDR2 SQIVND (reference sequence). This CDR3 comprises 13 residues. The CDR3 protein is CASTSRPALDKFF. CDR3 nucleotides: TGTGCCAGTACCTCCCGCCCTGCGTTGGACAAGTTCTTC.

The V gene is TRBV30, the J gene TRBJ2-1; 7 positions agree with TRBD1. The CDR3 sequence is 12 residues long. The V gene's germline CDR1 is GTSNPN and CDR2 SVGIG (reference sequence). V shed 0 bases, J shed 11 bases, and the junction held 4 bases outside the gene matches. The CDR3 loop is CAWSVGGEKQFF. In DNA, the CDR3 is TGTGCCTGGAGTGTAGGGGGCGAGAAGCAGTTCTTC. Full variable domain (missing parts from reference TRBV30 and TRBJ2-1): SQTIHQWPATLVQPVGSPLSLECTVEGTSNPNLYWYRQAAGRGLQLLFYSVGIGQISSEVPQNLSASRPQDRQFILSSKKLLLSDSGFYLCAWSVGGEKQFFGPGTRLTVL.

The chain is built from TRBV5-1 and TRBJ2-3; TRBD2 matches 14 bases. Germline V gene sequence: CDR1 SGHRS, CDR2 YFSETQ. J was trimmed by 5 bases and V by 3 bases; bases with no gene match: 8. The CDR3 runs 17 residues. The CDR3 DNA follows: TGCGCCAGCAGCTCGGGACTAGCGGGAGAAGGTCGAGATACGCAGTATTTT. Translating gives CASSSGLAGEGRDTQYF.